This is a list of T cell receptor beta chains from one sample in a study of blood T cell repertoires in COVID-19. Clones were read by immunoSEQ multiplex PCR, and TCRdb kept only the in-frame ones, dropping some. The sample lists around 180,000 clones, approximately 86% occurring once. The sequenced material came from peripheral blood. The receptors here all came from an elderly man with COVID-19, enrolled during active disease. Both conserved end residues are part of each CDR3. A D gene is named only where the DNA matches it firmly. Rows may omit the clone size; those that give it use once, few, many or a size class.

CDR3 length	V gene	D gene	clone size	J gene	CDR3 DNA	CDR3 protein
14	TRBV6-5	TRBD1	-	TRBJ2-1	TGTGCCAGCACCTTAGAGGGACAGCACAATGAGCAGTTCTTC	CASTLEGQHNEQFF
14	TRBV5-5	-	-	TRBJ2-5	TGTGCCAGCAGCTTGTGGACTCCCCGGGAGACCCAGTACTTC	CASSLWTPRETQYF
17	TRBV4-1	TRBD1	-	TRBJ1-5	TGCGCCAGCAGCCATTCTACCGGGACAGTTCCCCCTCAGCCCCAGCATTTT	CASSHSTGTVPPQPQHF
15	TRBV9	TRBD1	-	TRBJ1-2	TGTGCCAGCAGCGTAGGGAGACAGGGTCTCTATGGCTACACCTTC	CASSVGRQGLYGYTF
15	TRBV7-2	TRBD1	-	TRBJ1-5	TGTGCCAGCAGCTTCCGCCTACTACAGGGGATGCCCCAGCATTTT	CASSFRLLQGMPQHF
15	TRBV2	-	-	TRBJ2-7	TGTGCCAGCAGTTCAGAGACAGGTCTTGTTAACGAGCAGTACTTC	CASSSETGLVNEQYF
15	TRBV6-5	TRBD1	-	TRBJ2-1	TGTGCCAGCAGTCGTGAGAGGGGACAGGGATATGAGCAGTTCTTC	CASSRERGQGYEQFF
15	TRBV18	-	few	TRBJ1-6	TGTGCCAGCTCCCTACAGGGAACCCCAAATTCACCCCTCCACTTT	CASSLQGTPNSPLHF
15	TRBV6-6	TRBD1	few	TRBJ1-2	TGTGCCAGCAGTTACTCAAGGGGGCCTAAAAATGGCTACACCTTC	CASSYSRGPKNGYTF
14	TRBV6-5	TRBD1	-	TRBJ1-2	TGTGCCAGCAGTTATGGACAGGGCACCTATGGCTACACCTTC	CASSYGQGTYGYTF
14	TRBV2	TRBD1	few	TRBJ1-1	TGTGCCACCCTACCTCAGGGGGTGAACACTGAAGCTTTCTTT	CATLPQGVNTEAFF
15	TRBV2	TRBD1	-	TRBJ2-3	TGTGCCAGCAGTGATAGGACAGGGGTGACAGATACGCAGTATTTT	CASSDRTGVTDTQYF
16	TRBV15	-	-	TRBJ1-4	TGTGCCACCAGCAGAGATTACCAGCTCTCCGGGAAAAAACTGTTTTTT	CATSRDYQLSGKKLFF
15	TRBV2	TRBD2	few	TRBJ2-3	TGTGCCAGCGGACTGACGGGGGGGGACACAGATACGCAGTATTTT	CASGLTGGDTDTQYF
13	TRBV6-5	TRBD2	-	TRBJ2-5	TGTGCCAGCAGAGGACTAGCAAGGGAGACCCAGTACTTC	CASRGLARETQYF
14	TRBV11-3	TRBD1	few	TRBJ1-2	TGTGCCAGCAGCGGAAGACAGGGGTTGGATGGCTACACCTTC	CASSGRQGLDGYTF
13	TRBV7-8	-	-	TRBJ1-1	TGTGCCAGCAGGTTGGCGGGGGTCACTGAAGCTTTCTTT	CASRLAGVTEAFF
13	TRBV28	-	-	TRBJ2-7	TGTGCCAGCAGTTTAACAGTAACCTACGAGCAGTACTTC	CASSLTVTYEQYF
13	TRBV19	-	-	TRBJ1-2	TGTGCCAGTAGTCTCCGGGACATGGGAGGCTACACCTTC	CASSLRDMGGYTF
14	TRBV7-2	-	-	TRBJ2-5	TGTGCCAGCAGCTTGCGGGGACACCAAGAGACCCAGTACTTC	CASSLRGHQETQYF
15	TRBV6-5	TRBD1	-	TRBJ1-2	TGTGCCAGCAGCGAGACAGGGGCTTTACACTATGGCTACACCTTC	CASSETGALHYGYTF
16	TRBV7-2	TRBD2	-	TRBJ2-2	TGTGCCAGCAGCTTAGTTGGCGGGGGGAACACCGGGGAGCTGTTTTTT	CASSLVGGGNTGELFF
15	TRBV5-5	-	-	TRBJ1-6	TGTGCCAGCAGCTTGGGTTCCGTTTCCAATTCACCCCTCCACTTT	CASSLGSVSNSPLHF
14	TRBV10-3	-	-	TRBJ1-5	TGTGCCATCAGTGCAGGGGCCGGCAATCAGCCCCAGCATTTT	CAISAGAGNQPQHF
14	TRBV6-6	-	-	TRBJ1-4	TGTGCCAGCGGGAGGTTCCAGACTAATGAAAAACTGTTTTTT	CASGRFQTNEKLFF
15	TRBV5-4	-	-	TRBJ2-6	TGTGCCAGCAGCTTGGTCCACTCTGGGGCCAACGTCCTGACTTTC	CASSLVHSGANVLTF
14	TRBV27	-	once	TRBJ1-1	TGTGCCAGCAGTTTAGTCAGGGAAATCCCTGAAGCTTTCTTT	CASSLVREIPEAFF
15	TRBV2	TRBD1	-	TRBJ2-7	TGTGCCAGCAGTACAGGGGTATCTGAATCCTACGAGCAGTACTTC	CASSTGVSESYEQYF
12	TRBV29-1	-	-	TRBJ1-2	TGCAGCGTTGAGGGGGCCCACTATGGCTACACCTTC	CSVEGAHYGYTF
12	TRBV5-1	TRBD2	-	TRBJ2-5	TGCGCCTCTGAAGGGGAGGGGGAGACCCAGTACTTC	CASEGEGETQYF
14	TRBV5-4	-	-	TRBJ2-5	TGTGCCAGCAGCTCCTCCTATATACAAGAGACCCAGTACTTC	CASSSSYIQETQYF
13	TRBV5-1	-	-	TRBJ2-3	TGCGCCAGCAGGGAGACTACTCCAGATACGCAGTATTTT	CASRETTPDTQYF
19	TRBV4-1	-	-	TRBJ1-4	TGCGCCAGCAGCCAAGAATATCAGGGTTCCCTTGCAACTAATGAAAAACTGTTTTTT	CASSQEYQGSLATNEKLFF
13	TRBV7-8	-	few	TRBJ2-4	TGTGCCAGCAGCTTGAGACAGAAAAACATTCAGTACTTC	CASSLRQKNIQYF
12	TRBV19	-	-	TRBJ1-2	TGTGCCAGTAGTAATAGGGACTCTGGCTACACCTTC	CASSNRDSGYTF